This T cell receptor (beta chain) was profiled in a study of cytomegalovirus exposure and HLA in healthy donors. Sequenced by immunoSEQ multiplex PCR; TCRdb stores in-frame clones only, minus some. This table holds more than 55,000 clones, 80% to 95% found once. The donors formed part of the approximately 110-subject validation cohort, distinct from the roughly 640-subject first cohort. Trimming cost V 5 bases and J 10 bases; bases outside gene matches: 4. The CDR3 has 10 amino acids. From germline, CDR1 is DFQATT and CDR2 SNEGSKA (reference sequence). The source of this sequence is a man between 18 and 29 years old in good health and CMV-seronegative. This chain uses TRBV20-1 with TRBJ1-1; 7 positions agree with TRBD1. Sequenced material: PBMCs. CDR3 coding DNA: TGCAGTGCTCTAGGGGGCCGAGCTTTCTTT. Translating it yields CSALGGRAFF.